A single T cell receptor beta chain is shown here with its context. Its antigen remains unidentified. This entry is derived from a study of blood T cells in healthy people across ages. Across the study: Per two T cells, template switching captured roughly one barcoded beta molecule. Study-wide results and limits: Across samples, TCR beta diversity tracked strongly with naive T cell percentage.

Sample-barcoded 5' priming and a J-beta primer mix drove a second PCR of roughly 7 to 11 cycles. One entry per CDR3 protein, called by TCRdb with MiXCR from the 5' RACE reads. The top ten clones hold less than 15% of a sample with about 1.1 million distinct CDR3 sequences, roughly two fifths of them seen once. Germline V lookup: CDR1 SQVTM, CDR2 ANQGSEA. This CDR3 is built from 13 residues. Trimming shortened V by 0 bases and J by 2 bases, and 7 bases separated the two germline ends. The V gene is TRBV29-1, the J gene TRBJ1-1; D not resolved. The TCR sequence derives from a young man in good health. Sequences were obtained from blood. The CDR3 coding sequence is TGCAGCGTTGAAGATTTAGTAAACACTGAAGCTTTCTTT. It translates to CSVEDLVNTEAFF.